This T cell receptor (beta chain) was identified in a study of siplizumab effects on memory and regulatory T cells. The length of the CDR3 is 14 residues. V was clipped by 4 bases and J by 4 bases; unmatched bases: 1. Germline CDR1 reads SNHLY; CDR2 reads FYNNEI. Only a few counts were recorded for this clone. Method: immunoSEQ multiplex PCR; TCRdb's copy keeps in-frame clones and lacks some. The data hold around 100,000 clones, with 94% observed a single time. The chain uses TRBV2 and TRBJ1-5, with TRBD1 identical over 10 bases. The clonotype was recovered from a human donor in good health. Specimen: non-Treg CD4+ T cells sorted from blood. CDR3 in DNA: TGTGCCAGCAGTGTGGGACAGGGGAATCAGCCCCAGCATTTT. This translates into CASSVGQGNQPQHF.